This T cell receptor (beta chain) was found in a study of shared clonotypes between healthy human individuals. V was trimmed by 5 bases and J by 6 bases, leaving 5 bases between them. The CDR3 totals 10 residues. Germline V gene lookup returns CDR1 SNHLY and CDR2 FYNNEI. Naivety among CD8 cells was defined by CD45RO negativity and positive CCR7 selection, thereby excluding terminally differentiated effector memory CD45RA+ cells. The study ran the assay at deep level. Authors' data handling: ImmunoSEQ output lacked quality scores and full-length reads, limiting matched filtering. TCRdb's table, derived via immunoSEQ multiplex PCR, lists solely in-frame clones and lacks some. The DNA gave D and trimming, while V, J and clone size come from that table. The profile covers some 1,900,000 clones, with about 95% appearing a single time and less than 1.5% taken by the ten largest.

The gene calls are TRBV2 and TRBJ2-7, with a weak D call TRBD2 (5 bases). The sample comprised naive CD8+ T cells sorted from blood. The TCR sequence derives from a man younger than 35 in good health. The CDR3, as DNA: TGTGCCAGCAGTACTAGCGAGCAGTACTTC. Translated: CASSTSEQYF.